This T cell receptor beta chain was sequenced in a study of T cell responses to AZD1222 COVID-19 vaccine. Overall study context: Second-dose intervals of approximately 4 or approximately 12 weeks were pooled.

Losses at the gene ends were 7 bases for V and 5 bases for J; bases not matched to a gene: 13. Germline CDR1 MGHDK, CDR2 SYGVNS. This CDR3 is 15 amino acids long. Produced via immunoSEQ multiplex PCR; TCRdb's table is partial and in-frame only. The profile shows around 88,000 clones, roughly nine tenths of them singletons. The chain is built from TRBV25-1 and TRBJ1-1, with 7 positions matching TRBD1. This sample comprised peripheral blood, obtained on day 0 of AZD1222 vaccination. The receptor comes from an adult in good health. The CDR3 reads CASTKRAGGDTEAFF. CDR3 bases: TGTGCCAGCACCAAGAGGGCAGGGGGGGATACTGAAGCTTTCTTT.